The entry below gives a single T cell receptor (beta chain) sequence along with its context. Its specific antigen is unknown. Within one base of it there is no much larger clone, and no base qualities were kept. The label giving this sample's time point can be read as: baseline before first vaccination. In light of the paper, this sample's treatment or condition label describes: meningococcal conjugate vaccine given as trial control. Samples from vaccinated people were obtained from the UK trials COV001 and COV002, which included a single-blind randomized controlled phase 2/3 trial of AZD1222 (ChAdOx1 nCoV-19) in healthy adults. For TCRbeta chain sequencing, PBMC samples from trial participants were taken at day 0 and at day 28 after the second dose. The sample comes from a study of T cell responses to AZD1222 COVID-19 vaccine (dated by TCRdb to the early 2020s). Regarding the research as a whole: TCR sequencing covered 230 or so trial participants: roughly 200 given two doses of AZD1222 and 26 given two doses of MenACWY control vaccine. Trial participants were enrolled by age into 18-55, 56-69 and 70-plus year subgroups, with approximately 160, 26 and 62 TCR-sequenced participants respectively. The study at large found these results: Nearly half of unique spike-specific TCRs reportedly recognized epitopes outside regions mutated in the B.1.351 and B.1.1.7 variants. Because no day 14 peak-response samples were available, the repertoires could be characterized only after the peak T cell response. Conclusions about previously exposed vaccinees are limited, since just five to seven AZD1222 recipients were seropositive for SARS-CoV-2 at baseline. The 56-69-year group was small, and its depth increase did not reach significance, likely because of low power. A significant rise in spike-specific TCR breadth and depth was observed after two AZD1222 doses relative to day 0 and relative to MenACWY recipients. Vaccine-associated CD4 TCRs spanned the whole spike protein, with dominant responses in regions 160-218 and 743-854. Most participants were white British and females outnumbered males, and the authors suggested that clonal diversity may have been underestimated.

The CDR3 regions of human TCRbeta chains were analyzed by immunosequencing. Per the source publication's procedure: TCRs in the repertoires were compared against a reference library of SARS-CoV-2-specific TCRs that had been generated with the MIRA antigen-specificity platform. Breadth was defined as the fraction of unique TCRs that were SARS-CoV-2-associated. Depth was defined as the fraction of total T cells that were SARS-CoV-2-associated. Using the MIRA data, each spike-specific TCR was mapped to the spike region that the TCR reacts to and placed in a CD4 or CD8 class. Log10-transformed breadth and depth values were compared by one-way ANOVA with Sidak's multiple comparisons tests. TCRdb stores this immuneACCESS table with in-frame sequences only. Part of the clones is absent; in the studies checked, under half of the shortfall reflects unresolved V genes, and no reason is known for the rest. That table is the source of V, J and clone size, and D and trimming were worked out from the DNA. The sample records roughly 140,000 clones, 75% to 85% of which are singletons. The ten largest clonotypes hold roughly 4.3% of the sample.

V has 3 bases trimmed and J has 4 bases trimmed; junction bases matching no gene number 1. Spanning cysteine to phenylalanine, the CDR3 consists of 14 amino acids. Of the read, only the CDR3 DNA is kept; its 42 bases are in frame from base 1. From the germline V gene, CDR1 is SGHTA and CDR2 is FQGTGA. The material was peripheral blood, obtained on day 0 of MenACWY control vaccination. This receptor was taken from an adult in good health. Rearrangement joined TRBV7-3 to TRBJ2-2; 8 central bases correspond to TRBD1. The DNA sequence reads TGTGCCAGCAGCTTCACAGGGGGCACCGGGGAGCTGTTTTTT. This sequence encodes CASSFTGGTGELFF.